This TCR beta chain comes out of a study of T cell responses to AZD1222 COVID-19 vaccine. Whole-study results and caveats: Reportedly, nearly half the spike-specific TCRs target unmutated variant regions.

TCRdb's table, derived via immunoSEQ multiplex PCR, lists solely in-frame clones and lacks some. The repertoire consists of some 49,000 clones, with around nine tenths occurring once and the leading ten covering about 1.1%. Regarding this clone: As yet, its antigen is unknown.

V lost 6 bases, J lost 8 bases, and 7 bases lay in between. Germline CDR1 and CDR2: SQVTM and ANQGSEA. CDR3 size: 9 residues. The chain joins TRBV29-1 to TRBJ1-2; D gene ambiguous. This clonotype was sampled from an adult who received the AZD1222 COVID-19 vaccine. Sequenced material: peripheral blood, taken 28 days after the second AZD1222 dose. This CDR3 reads CSVEEGYTF. Here the CDR3 DNA reads TGCAGCGTCGAGGAAGGCTACACCTTC.